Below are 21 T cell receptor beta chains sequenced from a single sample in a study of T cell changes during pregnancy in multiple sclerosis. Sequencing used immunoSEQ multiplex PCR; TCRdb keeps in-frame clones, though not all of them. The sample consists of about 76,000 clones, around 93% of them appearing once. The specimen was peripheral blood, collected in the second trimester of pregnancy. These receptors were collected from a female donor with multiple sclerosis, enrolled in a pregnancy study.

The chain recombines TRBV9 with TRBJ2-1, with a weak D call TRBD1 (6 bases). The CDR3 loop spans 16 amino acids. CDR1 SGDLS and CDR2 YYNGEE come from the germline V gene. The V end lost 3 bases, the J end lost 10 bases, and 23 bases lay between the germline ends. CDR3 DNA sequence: TGTGCCAGCAGCGCCGGAGATGGTGTTGGGGGCGCCGAGCAGTTCTTC. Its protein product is CASSAGDGVGGAEQFF.

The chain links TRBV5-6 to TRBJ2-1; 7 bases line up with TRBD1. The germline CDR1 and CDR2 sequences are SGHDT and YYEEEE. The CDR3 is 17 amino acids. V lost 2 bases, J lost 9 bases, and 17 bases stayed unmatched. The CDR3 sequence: CASSFQVRQGGNIEQFF. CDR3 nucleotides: TGTGCCAGCAGCTTCCAAGTTCGACAGGGTGGCAACATTGAGCAGTTCTTC.

CDR3 coding DNA: TGTGCCAGCAGTGCTTTTCCGGGACAAACGGGCGAGCAGTACTTC. Translating it yields CASSAFPGQTGEQYF. The genes are TRBV2 and TRBJ2-7, with a weak D call TRBD1 (6 bases). Germline V gene data show CDR1 as SNHLY and CDR2 as FYNNEI. The CDR3 length is 15 residues. Trimming took off 4 bases at V and 6 bases at J, with 19 bases between the two ends. Looking up the rest from reference TRBV2 and TRBJ2-7 gives the full variable domain: EPEVTQTPSHQVTQMGQEVILRCVPISNHLYFYWYRQILGQKVEFLVSFYNNEISEKSEIFDDQFSVERPDGSNFTLKIRSTKLEDSAMYFCASSAFPGQTGEQYFGPGTRLTVT.

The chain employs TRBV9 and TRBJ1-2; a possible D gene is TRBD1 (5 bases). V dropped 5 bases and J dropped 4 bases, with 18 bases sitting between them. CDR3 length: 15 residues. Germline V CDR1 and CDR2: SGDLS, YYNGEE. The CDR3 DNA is TGTGCCAGCAGTCGAACGGCTCAGGGTCTCTATGGCTACACCTTC. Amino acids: CASSRTAQGLYGYTF.

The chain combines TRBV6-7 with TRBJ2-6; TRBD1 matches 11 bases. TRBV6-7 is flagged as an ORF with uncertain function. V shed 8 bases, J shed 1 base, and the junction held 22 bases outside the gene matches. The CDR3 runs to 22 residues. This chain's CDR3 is CASQGQDRGPYFTQSGANVLTF. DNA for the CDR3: TGTGCCAGCCAGGGCCAGGACAGGGGGCCTTATTTTACCCAATCTGGGGCCAACGTCCTGACTTTC.

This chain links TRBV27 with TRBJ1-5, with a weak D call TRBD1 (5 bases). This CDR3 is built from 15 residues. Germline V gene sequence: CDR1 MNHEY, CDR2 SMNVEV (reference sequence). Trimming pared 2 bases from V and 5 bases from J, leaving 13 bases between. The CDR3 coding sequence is TGTGCCAGCAGTTTAAGAGGCAGGGCCGATCAGCCCCAGCATTTT. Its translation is CASSLRGRADQPQHF.

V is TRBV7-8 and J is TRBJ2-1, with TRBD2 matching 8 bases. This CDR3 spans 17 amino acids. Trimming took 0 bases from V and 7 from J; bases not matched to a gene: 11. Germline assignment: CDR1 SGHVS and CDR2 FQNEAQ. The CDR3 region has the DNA TGTGCCAGCAGCTTAGCGGTATCCGGGACTAGTGGGAATGAGCAGTTCTTC. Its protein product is CASSLAVSGTSGNEQFF.

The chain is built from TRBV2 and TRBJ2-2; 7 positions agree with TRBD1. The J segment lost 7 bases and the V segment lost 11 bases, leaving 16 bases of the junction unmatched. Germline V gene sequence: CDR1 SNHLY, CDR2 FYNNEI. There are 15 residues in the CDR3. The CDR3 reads CAAQPGGGRGGELFF. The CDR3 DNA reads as TGTGCCGCCCAGCCAGGGGGTGGACGTGGCGGGGAGCTGTTTTTT.

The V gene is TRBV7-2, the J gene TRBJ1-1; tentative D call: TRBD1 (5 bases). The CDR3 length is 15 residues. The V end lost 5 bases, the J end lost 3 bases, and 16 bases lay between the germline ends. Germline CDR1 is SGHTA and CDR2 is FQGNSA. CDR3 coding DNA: TGTGCCAGCAGCCTATGGGGGACTCCAGACACTGAAGCTTTCTTT. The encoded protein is CASSLWGTPDTEAFF.

CDR3 protein: CASSQTSGNTEAFF. The DNA for the CDR3 is TGTGCCAGCAGCCAAACATCAGGGAACACTGAAGCTTTCTTT. V usage is TRBV7-3 and J usage is TRBJ1-1; D remains unclear. This CDR3 spans 14 amino acids. Germline V gives CDR1 SGHTA, CDR2 FQGTGA. The V gene lost 5 bases and the J gene lost 1 base, with 11 bases spanning the gap.

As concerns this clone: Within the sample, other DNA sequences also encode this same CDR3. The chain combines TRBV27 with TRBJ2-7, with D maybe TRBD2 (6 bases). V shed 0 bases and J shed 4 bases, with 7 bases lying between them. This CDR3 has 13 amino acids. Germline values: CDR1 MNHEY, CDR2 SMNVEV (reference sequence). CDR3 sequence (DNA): TGTGCCAGCAGTTTATCGGGGGGTTACGAGCAGTACTTC. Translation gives CASSLSGGYEQYF.

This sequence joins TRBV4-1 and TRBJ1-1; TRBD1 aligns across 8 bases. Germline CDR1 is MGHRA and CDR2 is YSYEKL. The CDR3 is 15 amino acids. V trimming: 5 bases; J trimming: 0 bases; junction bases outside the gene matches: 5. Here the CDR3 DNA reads TGCGCCAGCAGCACGACAGGGGCGGTGAACACTGAAGCTTTCTTT. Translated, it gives CASSTTGAVNTEAFF.

The CDR3 region is CASSLGATGANTGELFF. The CDR3 DNA follows: TGTGCCAGCAGTTTAGGGGCCACAGGGGCGAACACCGGGGAGCTGTTTTTT. The V call is TRBV27, the J call TRBJ2-2; 7 bases fit TRBD1. Trimming took 2 bases from V and 0 from J; bases not matched to a gene: 6. Per germline, CDR1 MNHEY and CDR2 SMNVEV (reference sequence). CDR3 size: 17 residues.

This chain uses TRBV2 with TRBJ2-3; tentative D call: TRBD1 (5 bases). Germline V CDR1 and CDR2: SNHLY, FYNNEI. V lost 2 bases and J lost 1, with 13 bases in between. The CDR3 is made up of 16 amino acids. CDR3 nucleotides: TGTGCCAGCAGTGAAAATGGACAACTTGGCACAGATACGCAGTATTTT. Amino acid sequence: CASSENGQLGTDTQYF. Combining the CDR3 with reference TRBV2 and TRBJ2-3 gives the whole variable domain EPEVTQTPSHQVTQMGQEVILRCVPISNHLYFYWYRQILGQKVEFLVSFYNNEISEKSEIFDDQFSVERPDGSNFTLKIRSTKLEDSAMYFCASSENGQLGTDTQYFGPGTRLTVL.

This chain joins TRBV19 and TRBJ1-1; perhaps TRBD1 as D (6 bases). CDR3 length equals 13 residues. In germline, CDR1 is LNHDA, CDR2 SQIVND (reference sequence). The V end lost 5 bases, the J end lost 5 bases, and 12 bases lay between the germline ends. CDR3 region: CASSSGGRTEAFF. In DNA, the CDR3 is TGTGCCAGTAGTTCGGGGGGGCGAACTGAAGCTTTCTTT.

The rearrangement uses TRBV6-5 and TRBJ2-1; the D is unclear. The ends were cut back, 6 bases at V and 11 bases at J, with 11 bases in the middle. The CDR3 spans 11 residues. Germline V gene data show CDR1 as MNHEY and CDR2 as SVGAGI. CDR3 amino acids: CASSWAAQQFF. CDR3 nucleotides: TGTGCCAGCAGCTGGGCAGCCCAGCAGTTCTTC.

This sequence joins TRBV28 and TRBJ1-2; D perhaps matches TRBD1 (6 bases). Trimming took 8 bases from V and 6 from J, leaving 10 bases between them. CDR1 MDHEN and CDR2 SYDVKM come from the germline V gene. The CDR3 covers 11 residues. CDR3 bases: TGTGCCAGCCGCGCAGGGGATGGCTACACCTTC. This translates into CASRAGDGYTF.

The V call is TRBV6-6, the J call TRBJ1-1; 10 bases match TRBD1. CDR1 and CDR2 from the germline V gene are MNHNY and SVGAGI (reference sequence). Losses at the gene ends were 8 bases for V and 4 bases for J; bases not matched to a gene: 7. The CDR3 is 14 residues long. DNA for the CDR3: TGTGCCAGCGGCGCGGGGACAGGGGCCACTGAAGCTTTCTTT. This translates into CASGAGTGATEAFF.

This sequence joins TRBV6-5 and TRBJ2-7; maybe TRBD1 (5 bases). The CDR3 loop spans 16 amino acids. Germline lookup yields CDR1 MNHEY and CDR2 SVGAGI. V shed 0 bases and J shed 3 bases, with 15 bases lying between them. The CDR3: CASSYSTGHQGYEQYF. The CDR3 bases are TGTGCCAGCAGTTACTCCACCGGACACCAAGGCTACGAGCAGTACTTC.

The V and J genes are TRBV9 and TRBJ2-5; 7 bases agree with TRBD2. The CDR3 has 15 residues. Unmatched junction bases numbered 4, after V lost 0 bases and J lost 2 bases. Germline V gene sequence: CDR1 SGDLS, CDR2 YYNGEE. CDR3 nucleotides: TGTGCCAGCAGCGTAGGGGACTATCGTCAAGAGACCCAGTACTTC. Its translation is CASSVGDYRQETQYF.

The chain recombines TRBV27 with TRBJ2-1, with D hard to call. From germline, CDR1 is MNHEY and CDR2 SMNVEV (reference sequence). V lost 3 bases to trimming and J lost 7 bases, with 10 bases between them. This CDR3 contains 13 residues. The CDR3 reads CASSFNQLNEQFF. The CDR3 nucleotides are TGTGCCAGCAGTTTTAATCAGTTAAATGAGCAGTTCTTC.